What follows are 16 T cell receptor beta chains derived from one specimen sequenced in a study of control samples from healthy donors and cancer patients. Using immunoSEQ multiplex PCR, the repertoire was profiled, and TCRdb retains in-frame clones only, with some absent. The table has around 140,000 clones, roughly 90% seen once. Sequenced sample: blood. Receptors were obtained from a woman aged 45-65 years in good health.

The genes are TRBV19 and TRBJ2-3; 9 nucleotides agree with TRBD2. Germline V gives CDR1 LNHDA, CDR2 SQIVND (reference sequence). Losses at the gene ends were 1 base for V and 0 bases for J; bases not matched to a gene: 8. This CDR3 is built from 18 residues. The CDR3 sequence: CASSIVVFSGGSTDTQYF. The CDR3, as DNA: TGTGCCAGTAGTATAGTTGTGTTTAGCGGGGGAAGCACAGATACGCAGTATTTT.

This clone has just a few counts. The chain combines TRBV3-1 (or the pseudogene TRBV3-2) with TRBJ2-7; possibly TRBD1 for D (5 bases). The CDR3 is made up of 13 amino acids. Germline CDR1 and CDR2: LGHDT and YNNKEL (reference sequence). V lost 6 bases and J 1 base, leaving 10 bases between the germline ends. This chain's CDR3 is CASRPQGSYEQYF. In nucleotides, the CDR3 is TGTGCCAGCAGGCCCCAGGGATCCTACGAGCAGTACTTC.

The CDR3 is CASRTGFNEKLFF. CDR3 bases: TGTGCAAGTCGCACGGGGTTTAATGAAAAACTGTTTTTT. V and J are TRBV12-2 and TRBJ1-4. TRBV12-2 is recorded as a pseudogene. The CDR3 has 13 residues.

The chain couples TRBV6-5 to TRBJ1-2; no clear D. CDR1 is MNHEY, CDR2 SVGAGI, per germline. Trimming left V 6 bases short and J 8 bases short, with 16 bases between. The CDR3 is 13 residues long. The CDR3 loop reads CASRPARARGYTF. DNA of the CDR3: TGTGCCAGCAGGCCCGCAAGGGCTAGGGGCTACACCTTC.

J is TRBJ2-1 and V is TRBV11-1; 8 bases agree with TRBD2. This CDR3 has 16 residues. Germline-derived CDR1 and CDR2 are SGHAT and FQDESV (reference sequence). The trim removed 3 bases at V and 8 bases at J, leaving 12 bases unmatched. The CDR3 loop reads CASSFVVASGLDEQFF. The CDR3 DNA follows: TGTGCCAGCAGCTTTGTAGTGGCTAGCGGGCTCGATGAGCAGTTCTTC. Drawing the rest from reference TRBV11-1 and TRBJ2-1, the complete variable domain is EAEVAQSPRYKITEKSQAVAFWCDPISGHATLYWYRQILGQGPELLVQFQDESVVDDSQLPKDRFSAERLKGVDSTLKIQPAELGDSAMYLCASSFVVASGLDEQFFGPGTRLTVL.

The CDR3 region has the DNA TGTGCCAGCAGCCTCCGTCAGGGAATGAACACTGAAGCTTTCTTT. Translated, it gives CASSLRQGMNTEAFF. The chain carries TRBV3-1 (or the pseudogene TRBV3-2) and TRBJ1-1; a weak D match, TRBD1 (5 bases). The length of the CDR3 is 15 residues. Germline loops: CDR1 LGHDT, CDR2 YNNKEL (reference sequence). V lost 4 bases to trimming and J lost 0 bases, with 12 bases between them.

The chain is built from TRBV5-1 and TRBJ1-2; no reliable D call. Germline-derived CDR1 and CDR2 are SGHRS and YFSETQ. The germline V and J ends were trimmed by 0 bases and 4 bases, with 10 bases remaining between them. This CDR3 contains 14 residues. The DNA for the CDR3 is TGCGCCAGCAGCTTGGACCTGGGATTCTATGGCTACACCTTC. It yields the protein CASSLDLGFYGYTF.

V usage is TRBV15 and J usage is TRBJ2-1; perhaps TRBD2 as D (5 bases). Germline CDR1 and CDR2: LNHNV and YYDKDF (reference sequence). The CDR3 runs 15 residues. V lost 0 bases and J 7 bases, leaving 13 bases between the germline ends. The CDR3, as DNA: TGTGCCACCAGCAGAGATCGCGAGGGAGCAAATGAGCAGTTCTTC. As protein: CATSRDREGANEQFF.

The rearrangement uses TRBV5-6 and TRBJ2-3; D call uncertain. This CDR3 region has 13 residues. V was cut by 3 bases and J by 9 bases, with 14 bases left in between. CDR1 is SGHDT, CDR2 YYEEEE, per germline. DNA of the CDR3: TGTGCCAGCAGCTCGACGACCCTCAGGACGCAGTATTTT. As protein: CASSSTTLRTQYF.

This clone was seen a handful of times. DNA for the CDR3: TGTGCCAGCAGGCAGACCTATAATTCACCCCTCCACTTT. It yields the protein CASRQTYNSPLHF. The rearrangement links TRBV27 to TRBJ1-6; D remains ambiguous. Trimming pared 6 bases from V and 2 bases from J, leaving 5 bases between. CDR3 length: 13 amino acids. The germline V gene has CDR1 MNHEY and CDR2 SMNVEV (reference sequence).

The V and J genes are TRBV2 and TRBJ1-2, with D perhaps matching TRBD1 (5 bases). Germline V gene data show CDR1 as SNHLY and CDR2 as FYNNEI. V gave up 4 bases and J gave up 0 bases, with 9 bases separating them. CDR3 length: 14 amino acids. CDR3 amino acids: CASSGQPANYGYTF. The CDR3 bases are TGTGCCAGCAGTGGACAGCCGGCTAACTATGGCTACACCTTC.

CDR3 loop: CASSETGTATNEKLFF. Written as DNA, the CDR3 is TGTGCCAGCAGTGAAACCGGGACCGCAACTAATGAAAAACTGTTTTTT. The rearrangement links TRBV6-1 to TRBJ1-4, with D perhaps matching TRBD1 (5 bases). Trimming pared 2 bases from V and 0 bases from J, leaving 10 bases between. This CDR3 region has 16 residues. Germline values: CDR1 MNHNS, CDR2 SASEGT.

The J gene is TRBJ1-4, the V gene TRBV10-3; 10 bases line up with TRBD1. This CDR3 has 14 residues. Trimming cost V 6 bases and J 5 bases; bases outside gene matches: 3. Germline CDR1 and CDR2: ENHRY and SYGVKD. The CDR3 nucleotides are TGTGCCATCAGCCCGGGACAGGGGAATGAAAAACTGTTTTTT. Its protein is CAISPGQGNEKLFF.

This clone was recorded once. The CDR3 nucleotides read TGTGCCACCAGCAGAGAACAGGGGAACACTGAAGCTTTCTTT. Protein: CATSREQGNTEAFF. This chain uses TRBV15 with TRBJ1-1; D might be TRBD1 (6 bases). The CDR3 length is 14 residues. Germline V gene data show CDR1 as LNHNV and CDR2 as YYDKDF (reference sequence). V lost 0 bases and J lost 1, with 6 bases in between.

The chain employs TRBV27 and TRBJ1-6, with D hard to call. Trimming shortened V by 5 bases and J by 6 bases, and 11 bases separated the two germline ends. Germline lookup yields CDR1 MNHEY and CDR2 SMNVEV (reference sequence). The CDR3 spans 14 residues. In DNA, the CDR3 is TGTGCCAGCAGTCCCCTTAGTGGTAATTCACCCCTCCACTTT. It is translated as CASSPLSGNSPLHF.

The chain joins TRBV4-1 to TRBJ1-2, with TRBD1 identical over 7 bases. Trimming at V came to 0 bases and at J to 0 bases, leaving 4 bases not matched to a gene. The CDR3 consists of 16 residues. Per germline, CDR1 MGHRA and CDR2 YSYEKL. The CDR3 protein is CASSQEGDRANYGYTF. In DNA form, the CDR3 reads TGCGCCAGCAGCCAAGAAGGCGACAGGGCTAACTATGGCTACACCTTC.